This TCR beta chain came from a study of blood T cell repertoires in COVID-19. Looking at the study overall: Donors in the United States, Italy and Spain gave samples during acute or convalescent COVID-19. T cells, B-cell-depleted T cells, or PBMCs provided the cDNA or gDNA that served as material.

Participant-given clinical history determined each cohort assignment. Germline V gene lookup returns CDR1 SNHLY and CDR2 FYNNEI. This CDR3 is 16 amino acids long. V was pared by 6 bases and J by 6 bases, with 16 bases of the junction left unmatched. Clones were sequenced by immunoSEQ multiplex PCR, and TCRdb holds only the in-frame ones, with some missing. The data hold fewer than 400,000 clones, with approximately 88% observed a single time. This receptor was obtained from a man younger than 45 who had recovered from COVID-19. Sequencing used PBMCs or T cells enriched from blood (not recorded which). V is TRBV2 and J is TRBJ1-1, with 7 bases that match TRBD1. The CDR3 here is CASRGNRGQPYPEAFF. CDR3 in DNA: TGTGCCAGCAGGGGTAACCGGGGACAGCCGTATCCTGAAGCTTTCTTT.